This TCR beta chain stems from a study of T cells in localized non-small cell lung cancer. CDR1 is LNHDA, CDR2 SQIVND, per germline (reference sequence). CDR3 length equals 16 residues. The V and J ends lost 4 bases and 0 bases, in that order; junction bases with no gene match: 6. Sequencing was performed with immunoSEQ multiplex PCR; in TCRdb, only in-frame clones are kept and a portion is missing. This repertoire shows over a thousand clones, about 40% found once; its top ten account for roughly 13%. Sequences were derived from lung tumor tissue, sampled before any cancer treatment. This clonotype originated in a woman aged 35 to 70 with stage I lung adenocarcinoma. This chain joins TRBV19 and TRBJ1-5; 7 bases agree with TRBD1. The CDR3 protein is CASSTWTGFSNQPQHF. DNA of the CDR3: TGTGCCAGTAGTACCTGGACAGGTTTTAGCAATCAGCCCCAGCATTTT.